Listed below are T cell receptor beta chains from one sample, sequenced in a study of glioma-infiltrating T cells after dendritic cell vaccination. Clones were read by immunoSEQ multiplex PCR, and TCRdb kept only the in-frame ones, dropping some. In the table there are around 72,000 clones, roughly 79% of which are singletons. Sequences were derived from blood, sampled before dendritic cell vaccination. The origin of the receptors is a human donor with glioblastoma. Both conserved end residues are part of each CDR3. A D gene is named only where the DNA matches it firmly. Rows give clone size only sometimes, using once, few, many, or a class for an expanded clone.

>-|TRBJ1-4|-|TRBV12-5|14
CASGLGQGGEKLFF
TGTGCTAGTGGCCTCGGGCAGGGCGGTGAAAAACTGTTTTTT
>-|TRBJ2-5|-|TRBV5-4|14
CASSSRDYQETQYF
TGTGCCAGCAGCTCCCGGGACTACCAAGAGACCCAGTACTTC
>-|TRBJ1-1|TRBD1|TRBV11-1|14
CASSKTGENTEAFF
TGTGCCAGCAGCAAGACAGGGGAGAACACTGAAGCTTTCTTT
>once|TRBJ1-1|-|TRBV7-2|15
CASSSGLTGGTEAFF
TGTGCCAGCAGCTCCGGTCTCACAGGTGGAACTGAAGCTTTCTTT
>-|TRBJ2-7|-|TRBV6-1|14
CASSEFFYSYEQYF
TGTGCCAGCAGTGAATTTTTCTACTCCTACGAGCAGTACTTC
>-|TRBJ2-7|-|TRBV5-1|16
CASSSRPSGGSHEQYF
TGCGCCAGCAGCTCCCGACCGTCCGGGGGATCCCACGAGCAGTACTTC
>-|TRBJ2-5|TRBD1|TRBV5-1|15
CASSLGTGIQETQYF
TGCGCCAGCAGCTTGGGGACAGGGATCCAAGAGACCCAGTACTTC
>-|TRBJ2-5|-|TRBV18|15
CASSSPWAGQETQYF
TGTGCCAGCTCAAGCCCTTGGGCGGGGCAAGAGACCCAGTACTTC
>-|TRBJ1-1|TRBD1|TRBV11-2|17
CASSAMGQGAGYTEAFF
TGTGCCAGCAGCGCCATGGGACAGGGGGCAGGGTACACTGAAGCTTTCTTT
>-|TRBJ1-6|-|TRBV4-2|14
CASSLEQFNSPLHF
TGTGCCAGCAGCTTGGAACAGTTTAATTCACCCCTCCACTTT
>-|TRBJ2-7|-|TRBV11-2|15
CASSPGGTGGYEQYF
TGTGCCAGCAGCCCCGGGGGGACAGGAGGTTACGAGCAGTACTTC
>-|TRBJ1-3|-|TRBV6-1|13
CASSEARENTIYF
TGTGCCAGCAGTGAAGCGAGGGAAAACACCATATATTTT
>-|TRBJ2-5|-|TRBV15|15
CATTRPGLAQETQYF
TGTGCCACCACAAGGCCAGGTCTAGCCCAAGAGACCCAGTACTTC
>-|TRBJ1-6|TRBD1|TRBV6-5|13
CASRSGGYPPLHF
TGTGCCAGCAGGTCAGGGGGCTACCCACCCCTCCACTTT
>-|TRBJ1-3|-|TRBV6-1|14
CASMSQSSGNTIYF
TGTGCCAGCATGTCACAGAGCTCTGGAAACACCATATATTTT
>-|TRBJ2-7|TRBD1|TRBV5-1|14
CASSPDRAVREQYF
TGCGCCAGCAGTCCGGACAGGGCCGTCCGCGAGCAGTACTTC
>-|TRBJ2-2|TRBD1|TRBV11-3|13
CASNRGEVGELFF
TGTGCCAGCAACAGGGGGGAGGTCGGGGAGCTGTTTTTT
>-|TRBJ2-5|TRBD1|TRBV5-6|16
CASSVPQGAQVETQYF
TGTGCCAGCAGCGTTCCCCAGGGGGCGCAGGTTGAGACCCAGTACTTC
>-|TRBJ2-2|-|TRBV2|15
CASSLTGADTGELFF
TGTGCCAGCAGTTTGACAGGCGCCGACACCGGGGAGCTGTTTTTT
>-|TRBJ2-7|TRBD1|TRBV2|16
CASSDRRTGRSYEQYF
TGTGCCAGCAGTGACAGACGGACAGGGCGCTCCTACGAGCAGTACTTC
>-|TRBJ1-2|-|TRBV6-1|13
CATTPSTNYGYTF
TGTGCCACTACTCCGAGTACTAACTATGGCTACACCTTC
>-|TRBJ2-3|TRBD1|TRBV2|16
CASSDISRGQADTQYF
TGTGCCAGCAGTGACATCTCCAGGGGGCAAGCAGATACGCAGTATTTT
>once|TRBJ2-3|TRBD1|TRBV5-8|15
CASSRSGQGENTQYF
TGTGCCAGCAGCCGGTCGGGACAGGGGGAAAATACGCAGTATTTT
>-|TRBJ1-5|-|TRBV5-6|13
CASSFGGNQPQHF
TGTGCCAGCAGCTTTGGGGGGAATCAGCCCCAGCATTTT
>-|TRBJ1-5|-|TRBV19|15
CASSIGAGSNQPQHF
TGTGCCAGTAGTATAGGGGCCGGAAGCAATCAGCCCCAGCATTTT
>-|TRBJ2-7|-|TRBV7-8|14
CASRVSEASYEQYF
TGTGCCAGCAGAGTATCGGAGGCCTCCTACGAGCAGTACTTC
>-|TRBJ1-6|-|TRBV7-9|14
CASSGADQGSPLHF
TGTGCCAGCAGCGGCGCGGACCAGGGTTCACCCCTCCACTTT
>-|TRBJ2-1|TRBD2|TRBV9|16
CASSQRDPSSYNEQFF
TGTGCCAGCAGCCAGCGGGACCCCAGCTCCTACAATGAGCAGTTCTTC
>-|TRBJ1-2|TRBD1|TRBV5-5|13
CASSLQGATGYTF
TGTGCCAGCAGCTTACAGGGGGCCACTGGCTACACCTTC
>-|TRBJ2-1|-|TRBV6-1|15
CASSDEAIGYNEQFF
TGTGCCAGCAGTGACGAGGCCATAGGATACAATGAGCAGTTCTTC
>few|TRBJ1-3|-|TRBV19|13
CASSSSSGNTIYF
TGTGCCAGTAGTTCCAGCTCTGGAAACACCATATATTTT
>-|TRBJ1-3|-|TRBV4-2|16
CASSQEPGGAGNTIYF
TGTGCCAGCAGCCAAGAGCCTGGGGGGGCTGGAAACACCATATATTTT
>-|TRBJ2-2|TRBD1|TRBV2|16
CATNPRDRVNTGELFF
TGTGCCACGAACCCTAGGGACAGAGTGAACACCGGGGAGCTGTTTTTT
>-|TRBJ2-6|TRBD2|TRBV9|15
CASSERGSGANVLTF
TGTGCCAGCAGCGAGCGGGGAAGCGGGGCCAACGTCCTGACTTTC
>-|TRBJ2-3|TRBD2|TRBV25-1|17
CASSELGGGGATDTQYF
TGTGCCAGCAGTGAATTGGGAGGCGGGGGGGCCACAGATACGCAGTATTTT
>-|TRBJ1-1|-|TRBV27|15
CASSWGFGGGTEAFF
TGTGCCAGCAGTTGGGGGTTCGGGGGGGGCACTGAAGCTTTCTTT
>-|TRBJ2-5|-|TRBV7-6|14
CASSPESGPETQYF
TGTGCCAGCAGCCCCGAAAGCGGACCAGAGACCCAGTACTTC
>-|TRBJ1-2|TRBD1|TRBV15|15
CATSPRGTGSGGYTF
TGTGCCACCAGCCCTAGAGGGACAGGTTCCGGCGGCTACACCTTC
>-|TRBJ2-7|TRBD1|TRBV19|12
CASQQGDYEQYF
TGTGCCAGTCAACAGGGGGATTACGAGCAGTACTTC
>-|TRBJ1-1|-|TRBV7-2|14
CASSLTTGNTEAFF
TGTGCCAGCAGCTTAACGACAGGGAACACTGAAGCTTTCTTT
>-|TRBJ2-2|-|TRBV4-2|14
CASSQGRADGELFF
TGTGCCAGCAGCCAAGGCAGGGCGGACGGGGAGCTGTTTTTT
>-|TRBJ2-1|-|TRBV9|14
CASSPDYTYNEQFF
TGTGCCAGCAGCCCAGACTATACCTACAATGAGCAGTTCTTC
>few|TRBJ2-3|TRBD1|TRBV5-6|12
CASSLSGTGEYF
TGTGCCAGCAGCTTGTCCGGGACAGGGGAGTATTTT
>few|TRBJ1-2|TRBD1|TRBV6-1|16
CASSEARTGKNYGYTF
TGTGCCAGCAGTGAAGCCCGGACAGGGAAAAACTATGGCTACACCTTC
>-|TRBJ1-1|-|TRBV27|15
CASSLLERVGSGAFF
TGTGCCAGCAGTTTATTAGAACGTGTAGGGAGTGGCGCTTTCTTT
>-|TRBJ1-4|-|TRBV5-1|15
CASSGDYGSDEKLFF
TGTGCCAGCAGCGGAGACTATGGGTCGGATGAAAAACTGTTTTTT
>-|TRBJ2-2|-|TRBV30|12
CAWSVLGGELFF
TGTGCCTGGAGTGTACTAGGCGGGGAGCTGTTTTTT
>once|TRBJ1-1|-|TRBV25-1|15
CASSDFLGSNTEAFF
TGTGCCAGCAGTGATTTTCTGGGCAGTAACACTGAAGCTTTCTTT
>-|TRBJ1-3|-|TRBV25-1|14
CASRGQSSGNTIYF
TGTGCCAGCAGGGGCCAGAGCTCTGGAAACACCATATATTTT
>-|TRBJ2-1|-|TRBV7-9|17
CASSPGLLTSLYNEQFF
TGTGCCAGCAGCCCCGGTCTTCTTACTAGCCTATACAATGAGCAGTTCTTC
>-|TRBJ1-4|-|TRBV4-2|14
CASSLTGTNEKLFF
TGTGCCAGCAGCCTGACAGGAACAAATGAAAAACTGTTTTTT
>-|TRBJ1-6|-|TRBV7-9|17
CASSFGGGSSYNSPLHF
TGTGCCAGCAGCTTCGGGGGGGGGAGCTCCTATAATTCACCCCTCCACTTT
>once|TRBJ2-5|-|TRBV27|18
CASSLSPWVGQGQETQYF
TGTGCCAGCAGTTTATCACCTTGGGTGGGGCAGGGTCAAGAGACCCAGTACTTC
>-|TRBJ2-1|-|TRBV4-3|15
CASSQGSPAGNEQFF
TGCGCCAGCAGCCAAGGAAGCCCAGCGGGCAATGAGCAGTTCTTC